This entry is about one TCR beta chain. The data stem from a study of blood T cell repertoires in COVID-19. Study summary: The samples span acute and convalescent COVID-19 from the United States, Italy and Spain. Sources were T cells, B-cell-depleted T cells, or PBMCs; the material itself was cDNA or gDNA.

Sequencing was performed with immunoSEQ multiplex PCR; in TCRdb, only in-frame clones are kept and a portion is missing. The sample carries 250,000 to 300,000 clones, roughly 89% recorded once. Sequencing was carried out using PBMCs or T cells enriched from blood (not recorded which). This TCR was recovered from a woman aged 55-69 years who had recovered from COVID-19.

For the CDR3, the DNA is TGTGCCATCAGTGTAACTAGCGGGGTTTACAATGAGCAGTTCTTC. Protein sequence: CAISVTSGVYNEQFF. This chain uses TRBV10-3 with TRBJ2-1; 10 nucleotides agree with TRBD2. The CDR3 is 15 residues long. The germline CDR1 and CDR2 sequences are ENHRY and SYGVKD. Trimming took 4 bases from V and 4 from J; bases not matched to a gene: 4.